The rows below give T cell receptor beta chains drawn from one sample of a study of cytomegalovirus exposure and HLA in healthy donors. The data were produced by immunoSEQ multiplex PCR, yet TCRdb's version contains in-frame clones alone and is incomplete. The profile covers some 150,000 clones, with 91% appearing a single time and 0.6% to 0.8% taken by the ten largest. Source material: PBMCs. The receptor source for this set is a man younger than 35 in good health and CMV-seronegative. Both conserved end residues are part of each CDR3. The D gene is left open where the match is weak. Part of the rows lack a size; the others show once, few, many or a class for expanded clones.

V: TRBV5-1; size: NA; D: TRBD1; J: TRBJ2-7; CDR3: CASSFDGTASYEQYF; DNA: TGCGCCAGCAGCTTCGACGGGACAGCTTCCTACGAGCAGTACTTC
V: TRBV5-4; size: NA; D: NA; J: TRBJ2-5; CDR3: CASSLTQAQETQYF; DNA: TGTGCCAGCAGCTTGACACAGGCCCAAGAGACCCAGTACTTC
V: TRBV4-3; size: once; D: NA; J: TRBJ1-2; CDR3: CASSQDIGTRTF; DNA: TGCGCCAGCAGCCAAGATATTGGGACACGCACCTTC
V: TRBV5-1; size: NA; D: NA; J: TRBJ2-7; CDR3: CASSPDSHTYEQYF; DNA: TGCGCCAGCAGCCCGGACAGTCACACCTACGAGCAGTACTTC
V: TRBV4-1; size: NA; D: NA; J: TRBJ2-6; CDR3: CASSQIGLQDISGANVLTF; DNA: TGCGCCAGCAGCCAGATAGGACTGCAGGATATCTCTGGGGCCAACGTCCTGACTTTC
V: TRBV7-8; size: NA; D: NA; J: TRBJ1-2; CDR3: CASSLAVTDYGYTF; DNA: TGTGCCAGCAGCTTAGCGGTGACAGACTATGGCTACACCTTC
V: TRBV2; size: NA; D: NA; J: TRBJ1-6; CDR3: CASTGTYNSPLHF; DNA: TGTGCCAGCACTGGGACATACAATTCACCCCTCCACTTT
V: TRBV28; size: NA; D: NA; J: TRBJ2-1; CDR3: CASSRAGPYNEQFF; DNA: TGTGCCAGCAGTAGGGCGGGACCCTACAATGAGCAGTTCTTC
V: TRBV14; size: NA; D: NA; J: TRBJ2-3; CDR3: CASSPFISSGIQADTQYF; DNA: TGTGCCAGCAGCCCTTTTATTTCTTCCGGGATCCAGGCGGATACGCAGTATTTT
V: TRBV7-9; size: NA; D: TRBD1; J: TRBJ2-1; CDR3: CASSLAPGQGTAYNEQFF; DNA: TGTGCCAGCAGCTTAGCTCCGGGACAGGGGACCGCCTACAATGAGCAGTTCTTC
V: TRBV27; size: NA; D: TRBD2; J: TRBJ2-7; CDR3: CASRPGTSGGYEQYF; DNA: TGTGCCAGCAGACCCGGGACTAGCGGGGGCTACGAGCAGTACTTC
V: TRBV7-2; size: NA; D: NA; J: TRBJ1-2; CDR3: CASSLGGARVYGYTF; DNA: TGTGCCAGCAGCTTGGGGGGGGCGCGGGTCTATGGCTACACCTTC
V: TRBV18; size: NA; D: TRBD1; J: TRBJ2-7; CDR3: CASSPPPGDRGDWEQYF; DNA: TGTGCCAGCTCACCACCCCCAGGGGACAGGGGGGACTGGGAGCAGTACTTC
V: TRBV19; size: NA; D: NA; J: TRBJ2-5; CDR3: CATRGSKETQYF; DNA: TGTGCCACTCGAGGGTCCAAAGAGACCCAGTACTTC
V: TRBV5-1; size: NA; D: NA; J: TRBJ1-6; CDR3: CASSLDQGLGSPLHF; DNA: TGCGCCAGCAGCTTGGATCAGGGGCTAGGTTCACCCCTCCACTTT
V: TRBV30; size: NA; D: NA; J: TRBJ2-3; CDR3: CAWSYQRDGPGATDTQYF; DNA: TGTGCCTGGAGCTACCAGCGGGATGGCCCGGGGGCCACAGATACGCAGTATTTT
V: TRBV6-1; size: NA; D: NA; J: TRBJ1-3; CDR3: CASSERGHFSGNTIYF; DNA: TGTGCCAGCAGTGAAAGGGGACACTTCTCTGGAAACACCATATATTTT
V: TRBV7-2; size: NA; D: NA; J: TRBJ1-3; CDR3: CASSLQGNPGNTIYF; DNA: TGTGCCAGCAGCTTACAGGGGAATCCTGGAAACACCATATATTTT
V: TRBV6-1; size: NA; D: TRBD1; J: TRBJ2-7; CDR3: CASSEWGQGYEQYF; DNA: TGTGCCAGCAGTGAATGGGGACAGGGTTACGAGCAGTACTTC
V: TRBV6-6; size: NA; D: TRBD1; J: TRBJ2-3; CDR3: CASSYRQGTSADTQYF; DNA: TGTGCCAGCAGTTACAGACAGGGGACTTCTGCAGATACGCAGTATTTT
V: TRBV29-1; size: NA; D: NA; J: TRBJ2-1; CDR3: CSVVSRGHPTREQFF; DNA: TGCAGCGTTGTTTCGCGCGGCCACCCCACCCGCGAGCAGTTCTTC
V: TRBV5-6; size: NA; D: TRBD1; J: TRBJ1-5; CDR3: CASSLTGTGGRSNQPQHF; DNA: TGTGCCAGCAGCTTGACCGGGACAGGGGGCCGGAGCAATCAGCCCCAGCATTTT
V: TRBV19; size: NA; D: NA; J: TRBJ1-6; CDR3: CASNTGRRDNSPLHF; DNA: TGTGCCAGTAACACCGGACGGAGGGACAATTCACCCCTCCACTTT
V: TRBV7-3; size: once; D: TRBD2; J: TRBJ2-3; CDR3: CASSPPGGAKDTQYF; DNA: TGTGCCAGCAGCCCGCCCGGGGGGGCCAAGGATACGCAGTATTTT
V: TRBV9; size: NA; D: TRBD1; J: TRBJ2-2; CDR3: CASSGQGANTGELFF; DNA: TGTGCCAGCAGCGGACAGGGGGCGAACACCGGGGAGCTGTTTTTT
V: TRBV6-1; size: NA; D: TRBD1; J: TRBJ2-7; CDR3: CASSEAGTGPYEQYF; DNA: TGTGCCAGCAGTGAAGCCGGGACAGGGCCCTACGAGCAGTACTTC
V: TRBV25-1; size: once; D: NA; J: TRBJ1-3; CDR3: CASSEYAASSGNTIYF; DNA: TGTGCCAGCAGTGAATATGCCGCCAGCTCTGGAAACACCATATATTTT
V: TRBV18; size: NA; D: NA; J: TRBJ1-4; CDR3: CASSPPGSVWEKLFF; DNA: TGTGCCAGCTCACCTCCCGGGTCAGTTTGGGAAAAACTGTTTTTT
V: TRBV7-9; size: NA; D: NA; J: TRBJ2-2; CDR3: CASSHYRVTGELFF; DNA: TGTGCCAGCAGCCACTATCGGGTCACCGGGGAGCTGTTTTTT
V: TRBV30; size: NA; D: NA; J: TRBJ2-1; CDR3: CAWSEGGEQFF; DNA: TGTGCCTGGAGTGAAGGGGGTGAGCAGTTCTTC
V: TRBV5-4; size: NA; D: TRBD1; J: TRBJ2-3; CDR3: CASSYLGQASTDTQYF; DNA: TGTGCCAGCAGCTACCTCGGACAGGCGAGCACAGATACGCAGTATTTT
V: TRBV5-1; size: NA; D: NA; J: TRBJ2-7; CDR3: CASSLVPTNYEQYF; DNA: TGCGCCAGCAGCTTGGTCCCTACCAACTACGAGCAGTACTTC
V: TRBV5-1; size: NA; D: NA; J: TRBJ2-5; CDR3: CASSLGRGGQETQYF; DNA: TGCGCCAGCAGCTTGGGACGAGGCGGGCAGGAGACCCAGTACTTC
V: TRBV27; size: NA; D: NA; J: TRBJ1-2; CDR3: CASSLSSPEENPNYGYTF; DNA: TGTGCCAGCAGTTTATCGAGTCCAGAGGAAAACCCTAACTATGGCTACACCTTC
V: TRBV6-5; size: once; D: NA; J: TRBJ2-5; CDR3: CASRDSPGKETQYF; DNA: TGTGCCAGCAGGGACTCCCCCGGGAAAGAGACCCAGTACTTC
V: TRBV9; size: NA; D: NA; J: TRBJ1-5; CDR3: CASSVDGAGIQPQHF; DNA: TGTGCCAGCAGCGTAGATGGGGCAGGGATACAGCCCCAGCATTTT
V: TRBV6-6; size: NA; D: NA; J: TRBJ2-7; CDR3: CASSRNRDTAYEQYF; DNA: TGTGCCAGCAGTCGCAACCGGGACACAGCCTACGAGCAGTACTTC
V: TRBV10-2; size: NA; D: NA; J: TRBJ2-7; CDR3: CASSQGSNSYEQYF; DNA: TGCGCCAGCAGTCAGGGTAGTAATTCCTACGAGCAGTACTTC
V: TRBV5-6; size: NA; D: NA; J: TRBJ1-1; CDR3: CASSSQGGGAFF; DNA: TGTGCCAGCAGCTCCCAAGGGGGTGGAGCTTTCTTT
V: TRBV9; size: once; D: TRBD1; J: TRBJ2-3; CDR3: CASSDRTGQYF; DNA: TGTGCCAGCAGCGACCGGACAGGGCAGTATTTT
V: TRBV9; size: NA; D: NA; J: TRBJ1-3; CDR3: CASSVTDSFSGNTIYF; DNA: TGTGCCAGCAGCGTAACCGACAGCTTCTCTGGAAACACCATATATTTT
V: TRBV9; size: NA; D: TRBD1; J: TRBJ1-1; CDR3: CASSVLTGTGETEAFF; DNA: TGTGCCAGCAGCGTTCTAACCGGGACAGGGGAGACTGAAGCTTTCTTT
V: TRBV6-5; size: NA; D: NA; J: TRBJ1-1; CDR3: CASSPEGVAGTEAFF; DNA: TGTGCCAGCAGCCCAGAGGGCGTAGCGGGCACTGAAGCTTTCTTT
V: TRBV12-5; size: NA; D: TRBD2; J: TRBJ2-3; CDR3: CASGSGTSGRGTDTQYF; DNA: TGTGCTAGTGGATCCGGGACTAGCGGGAGAGGCACAGATACGCAGTATTTT
V: TRBV10-3; size: NA; D: TRBD2; J: TRBJ2-1; CDR3: CAISEALAGWNEQFF; DNA: TGTGCCATCAGTGAGGCACTAGCGGGTTGGAATGAGCAGTTCTTC
V: TRBV11-3; size: NA; D: TRBD1; J: TRBJ1-2; CDR3: CASSTGGHGYTF; DNA: TGTGCCAGCAGCACAGGGGGGCATGGCTACACCTTC